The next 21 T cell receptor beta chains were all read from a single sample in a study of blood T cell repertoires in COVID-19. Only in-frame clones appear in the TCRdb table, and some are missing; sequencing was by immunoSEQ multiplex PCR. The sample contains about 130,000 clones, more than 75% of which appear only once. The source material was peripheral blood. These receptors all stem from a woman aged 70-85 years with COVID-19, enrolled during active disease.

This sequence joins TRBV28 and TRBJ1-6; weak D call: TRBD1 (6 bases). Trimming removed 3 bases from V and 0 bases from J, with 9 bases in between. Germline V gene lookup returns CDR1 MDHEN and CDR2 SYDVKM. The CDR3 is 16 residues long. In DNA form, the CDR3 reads TGTGCCAGCAGTTTTCAGGGGAGCTCCTATAATTCACCCCTCCACTTT. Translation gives CASSFQGSSYNSPLHF.

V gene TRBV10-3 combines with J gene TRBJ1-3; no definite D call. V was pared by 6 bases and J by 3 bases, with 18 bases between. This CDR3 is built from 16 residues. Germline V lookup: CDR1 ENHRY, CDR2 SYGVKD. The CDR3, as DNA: TGTGCCATCAGCTCACCCGGGTTGGTGGGTGGAAACACCATATATTTT. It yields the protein CAISSPGLVGGNTIYF.

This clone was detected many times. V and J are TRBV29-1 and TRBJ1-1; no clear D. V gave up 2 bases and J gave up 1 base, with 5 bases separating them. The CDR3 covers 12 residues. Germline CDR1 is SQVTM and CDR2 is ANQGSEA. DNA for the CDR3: TGCAGCGTTGAATCCGGGAACACTGAAGCTTTCTTT. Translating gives CSVESGNTEAFF.

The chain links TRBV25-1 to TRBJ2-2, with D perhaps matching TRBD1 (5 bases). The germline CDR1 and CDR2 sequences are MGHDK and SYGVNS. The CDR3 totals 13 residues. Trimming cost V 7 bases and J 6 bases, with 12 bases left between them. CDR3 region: CASTFQGSGELFF. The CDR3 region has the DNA TGTGCCAGCACTTTCCAGGGTTCCGGGGAGCTGTTTTTT.

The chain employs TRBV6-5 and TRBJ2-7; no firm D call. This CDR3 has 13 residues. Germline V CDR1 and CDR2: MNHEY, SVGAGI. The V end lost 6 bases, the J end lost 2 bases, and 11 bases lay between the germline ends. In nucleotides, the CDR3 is TGTGCCAGCAGCTATTTCGATACCTACGAGCAGTACTTC. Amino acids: CASSYFDTYEQYF.

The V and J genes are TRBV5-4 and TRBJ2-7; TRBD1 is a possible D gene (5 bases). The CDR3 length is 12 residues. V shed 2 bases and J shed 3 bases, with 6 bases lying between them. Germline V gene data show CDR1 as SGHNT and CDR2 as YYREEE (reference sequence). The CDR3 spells CASSLQDYEQYF. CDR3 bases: TGTGCCAGCAGCTTACAGGACTACGAGCAGTACTTC. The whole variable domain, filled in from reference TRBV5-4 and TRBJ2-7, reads ETGVTQSPTHLIKTRGQQVTLRCSSQSGHNTVSWYQQALGQGPQFIFQYYREEENGRGNFPPRFSGLQFPNYSSELNVNALELDDSALYLCASSLQDYEQYFGPGTRLTVT.

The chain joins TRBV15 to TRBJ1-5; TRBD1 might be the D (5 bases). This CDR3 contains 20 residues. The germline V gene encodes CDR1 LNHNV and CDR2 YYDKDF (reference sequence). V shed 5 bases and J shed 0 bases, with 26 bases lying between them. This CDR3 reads CATSPESGWGGMYSNQPQHF. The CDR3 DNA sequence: TGTGCCACCAGCCCGGAAAGTGGGTGGGGGGGGATGTATAGCAATCAGCCCCAGCATTTT.

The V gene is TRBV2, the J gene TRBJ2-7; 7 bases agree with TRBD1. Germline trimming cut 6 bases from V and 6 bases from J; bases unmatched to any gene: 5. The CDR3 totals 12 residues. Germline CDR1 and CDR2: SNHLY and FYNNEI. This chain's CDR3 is CASSTTGTEQYF. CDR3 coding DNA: TGTGCCAGCAGCACGACAGGGACCGAGCAGTACTTC.

CDR3 DNA sequence: TGTGCCACCAGTGACCCCCGGGATGCCTCCTACGAGCAGTACTTC. This gives the protein CATSDPRDASYEQYF. V and J are TRBV24-1 and TRBJ2-7; possible D gene TRBD2, 5 bases. Between the trimmed V and J ends, which lost 4 bases and 0 bases, there was a span of 12 bases. Per the germline V gene, CDR1 is KGHDR and CDR2 is SFDVKD. CDR3 size: 15 residues.

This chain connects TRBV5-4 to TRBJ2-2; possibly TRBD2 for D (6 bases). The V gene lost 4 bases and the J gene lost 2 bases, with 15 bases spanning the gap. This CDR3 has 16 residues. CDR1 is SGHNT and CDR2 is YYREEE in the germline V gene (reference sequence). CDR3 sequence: CASSPAETRNTGELFF. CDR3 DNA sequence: TGTGCCAGCAGCCCCGCCGAGACTAGAAACACCGGGGAGCTGTTTTTT.

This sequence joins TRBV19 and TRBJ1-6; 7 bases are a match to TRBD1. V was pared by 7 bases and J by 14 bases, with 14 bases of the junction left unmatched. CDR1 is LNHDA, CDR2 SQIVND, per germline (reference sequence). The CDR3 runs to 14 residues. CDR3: CASTEDRRRRTLHF. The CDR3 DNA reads TGTGCCAGTACCGAGGACAGGCGGAGAAGGACCCTCCACTTT.

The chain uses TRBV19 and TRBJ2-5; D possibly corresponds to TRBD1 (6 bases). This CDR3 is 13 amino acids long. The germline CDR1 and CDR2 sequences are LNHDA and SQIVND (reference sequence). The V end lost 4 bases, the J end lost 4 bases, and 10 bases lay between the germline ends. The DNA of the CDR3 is TGTGCCAGTAGTAGGGCAGGGGTAGAGACCCAGTACTTC. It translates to CASSRAGVETQYF.

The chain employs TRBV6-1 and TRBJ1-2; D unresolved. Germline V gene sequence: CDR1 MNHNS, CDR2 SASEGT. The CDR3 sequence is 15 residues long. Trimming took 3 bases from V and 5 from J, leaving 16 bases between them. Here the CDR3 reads CASSDRGSLRYGYTF. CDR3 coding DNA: TGTGCCAGCAGTGACAGAGGCTCCCTTCGGTATGGCTACACCTTC.

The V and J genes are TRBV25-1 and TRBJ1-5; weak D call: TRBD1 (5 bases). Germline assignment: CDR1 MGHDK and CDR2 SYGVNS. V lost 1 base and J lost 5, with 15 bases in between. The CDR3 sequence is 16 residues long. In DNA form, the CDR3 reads TGTGCCAGCAGTGAATGGGGACTGAGGAACTATCAGCCCCAGCATTTT. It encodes CASSEWGLRNYQPQHF.

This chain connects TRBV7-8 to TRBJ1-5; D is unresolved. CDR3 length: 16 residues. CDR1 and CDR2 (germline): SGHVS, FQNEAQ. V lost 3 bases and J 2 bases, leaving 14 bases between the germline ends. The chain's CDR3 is CASSFQEVARNQPQHF. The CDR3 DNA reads TGTGCCAGCAGCTTCCAGGAGGTAGCGCGCAATCAGCCCCAGCATTTT.

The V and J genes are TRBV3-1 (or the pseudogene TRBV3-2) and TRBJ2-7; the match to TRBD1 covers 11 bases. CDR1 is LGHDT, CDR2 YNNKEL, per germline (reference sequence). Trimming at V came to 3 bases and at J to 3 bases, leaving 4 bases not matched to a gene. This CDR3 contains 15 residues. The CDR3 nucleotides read TGTGCCAGCAGCCAGACCGGGACAGGGGGCTACGAGCAGTACTTC. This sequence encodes CASSQTGTGGYEQYF.

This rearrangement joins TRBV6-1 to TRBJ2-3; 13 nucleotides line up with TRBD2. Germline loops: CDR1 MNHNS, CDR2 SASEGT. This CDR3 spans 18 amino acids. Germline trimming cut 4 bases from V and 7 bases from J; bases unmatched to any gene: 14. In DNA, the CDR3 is TGTGCCAGCAGTGGCGGACTAGCGGGGGCCTCCTACACGAATACGCAGTATTTT. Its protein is CASSGGLAGASYTNTQYF.

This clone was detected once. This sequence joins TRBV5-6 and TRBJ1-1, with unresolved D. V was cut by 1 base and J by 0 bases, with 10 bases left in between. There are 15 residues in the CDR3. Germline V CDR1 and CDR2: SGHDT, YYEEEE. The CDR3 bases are TGTGCCAGCAGCTTGAGCCCTACAGTGAACACTGAAGCTTTCTTT. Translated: CASSLSPTVNTEAFF.

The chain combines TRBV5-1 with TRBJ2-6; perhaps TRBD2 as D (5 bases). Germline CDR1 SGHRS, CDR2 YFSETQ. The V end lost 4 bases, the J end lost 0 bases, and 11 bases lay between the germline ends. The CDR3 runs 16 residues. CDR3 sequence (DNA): TGCGCCAGCAGCCTCGCCGGGGTCTCTGGGGCCAACGTCCTGACTTTC. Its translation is CASSLAGVSGANVLTF. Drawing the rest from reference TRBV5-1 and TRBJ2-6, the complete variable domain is KAGVTQTPRYLIKTRGQQVTLSCSPISGHRSVSWYQQTPGQGLQFLFEYFSETQRNKGNFPGRFSGRQFSNSRSEMNVSTLELGDSALYLCASSLAGVSGANVLTFGAGSRLTVL.

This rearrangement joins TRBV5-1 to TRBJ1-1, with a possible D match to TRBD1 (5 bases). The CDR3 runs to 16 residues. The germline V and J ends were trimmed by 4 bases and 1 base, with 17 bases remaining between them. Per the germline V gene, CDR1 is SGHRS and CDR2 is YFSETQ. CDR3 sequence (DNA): TGCGCCAGCAGCCTTACCCTGACAGAAAAGAACACTGAAGCTTTCTTT. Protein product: CASSLTLTEKNTEAFF.

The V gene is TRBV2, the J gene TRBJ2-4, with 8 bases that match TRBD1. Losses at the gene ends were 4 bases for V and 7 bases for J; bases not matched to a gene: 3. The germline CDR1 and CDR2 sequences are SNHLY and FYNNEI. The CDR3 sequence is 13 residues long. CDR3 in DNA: TGTGCCAGCAGTGGACAGGGGCCGAACATTCAGTACTTC. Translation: CASSGQGPNIQYF.